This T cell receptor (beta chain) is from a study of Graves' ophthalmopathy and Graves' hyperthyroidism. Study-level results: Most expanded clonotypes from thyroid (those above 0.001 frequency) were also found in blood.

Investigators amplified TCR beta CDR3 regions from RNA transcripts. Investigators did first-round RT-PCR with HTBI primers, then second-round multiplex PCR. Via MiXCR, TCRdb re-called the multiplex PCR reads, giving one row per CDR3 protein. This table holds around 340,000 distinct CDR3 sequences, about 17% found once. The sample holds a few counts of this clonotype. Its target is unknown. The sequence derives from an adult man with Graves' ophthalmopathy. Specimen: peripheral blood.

CDR3 sequence: CATEGLDTEAFF. The CDR3 bases are TGTGCCACCGAGGGTCTAGACACTGAAGCTTTCTTT. The rearrangement uses TRBV27 and TRBJ1-1, with no clear D. Looked up from germline, CDR1 is MNHEY and CDR2 is SMNVEV (reference sequence). The CDR3 has 12 amino acids. Trimming left V 10 bases short and J 3 bases short, with 12 bases between.